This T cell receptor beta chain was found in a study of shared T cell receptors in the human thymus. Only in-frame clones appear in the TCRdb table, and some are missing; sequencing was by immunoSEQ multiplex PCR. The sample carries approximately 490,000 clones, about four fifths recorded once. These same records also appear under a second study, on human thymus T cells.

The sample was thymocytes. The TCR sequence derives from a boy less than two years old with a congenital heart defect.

CDR3 region: CASSLCKEGPNYGYTF. CDR3 DNA: TGTGCCAGCAGTTTATGCAAAGAGGGTCCTAACTATGGCTACACCTTC. The chain links TRBV28 to TRBJ1-2; D not resolved. The CDR3 covers 16 residues. Trimming took off 0 bases at V and 0 bases at J, with 11 bases between the two ends. The germline V gene encodes CDR1 MDHEN and CDR2 SYDVKM.